The rows below give T cell receptor beta chains drawn from one sample of a study of post-analysis software for immune sequencing data. MiXCR, run by TCRdb on the PCR reads, gives a single entry per CDR3 protein. In the table there are under 200,000 distinct CDR3 sequences, around 34% of which are singletons. The sequences come from blood, collected after autologous hematopoietic stem cell transplantation. Receptors originate from a girl between 5 and 17 years old with multiple sclerosis. CDR3s leave out the opening cysteine and the closing phenylalanine or tryptophan. Each record gives: V gene, clone size, CDR3 protein. A row's size may be missing; if present it is once, few, many or a size class.

>TRBV5-1|few
ASSSQSGSYNEQF
>TRBV24-1|NA
ATSDSGQGGIPYEQY
>TRBV7-2|NA
ASSAERNEQF
>TRBV7-8|few
ASSERQGGEQY
>TRBV5-1|NA
ASSLAPGEQF
>TRBV5-6|NA
ASSLRPRTHLNEKLF
>TRBV4-1|few
ASSQTSGRSTEQF
>TRBV4-2|few
ASSQDRVLAGVDTQY
>TRBV18|NA
ASSPLTGGRMNTEAF
>TRBV7-2|NA
ASSPETGREQY
>TRBV5-1|few
ASSPAHNSDRTEAF
>TRBV29-1|NA
SVPLGVYETQY
>TRBV28|NA
ASSLGSDYGYT
>TRBV20-1|few
SASGGHPEREKLF
>TRBV6-5|NA
ASSPGQGTSYEQY
>TRBV29-1|many
SVPLSSYNEQF
>TRBV6-7|many
APRGDYEQY
>TRBV27|few
ASSLAGGYTGELF
>TRBV20-1|few
REGAGFRETQY
>TRBV30|NA
AWSASREFNEKLF
>TRBV6-5|few
ASKGTAGEKLF
>TRBV20-1|few
SARVSSGSVISYNEQF
>TRBV3-1|NA
ASSQGLAAAPLRQY
>TRBV28|many
ASSVLNSGAEQY
>TRBV3-1|NA
ASSHAPGELF
>TRBV29-1|NA
SVASNEQF
>TRBV12-3/TRBV12-4|NA
ASCRQPTNEKRF
>TRBV13|NA
ASSLRQPNEQY
>TRBV6-6|NA
ATWRQGIHEQY
>TRBV28|NA
ASSSGGVQETQY